One T cell receptor beta chain is described in this entry. Clones were sequenced by immunoSEQ multiplex PCR, and TCRdb holds only the in-frame ones, with some missing. The data show hundreds of thousands of clones, approximately 90% seen once. The CDR3 is 16 amino acids. V gave up 5 bases and J gave up 0 bases, with 14 bases separating them. Germline V lookup: CDR1 SGHTA, CDR2 FQGNSA. The sample is drawn from a study of Ad26.COV2.S vaccination and SARS-CoV-2 variants. Treatment denoted: some 20 received Ad26.COV2.S at low or high dose, single or two shots; 5 received placebo; per-sample allocation not given. Each sample was drawn 63 days after the first injection (of vaccine or placebo).

Sequencing was performed on peripheral blood, taken in a trial of Ad26.COV2.S vaccine versus placebo. This chain uses TRBV7-2 with TRBJ1-3; unclear D gene. The receptor comes from a person between 18 and 65 years old who received the Ad26.COV2.S COVID-19 vaccine or a placebo. As DNA, the CDR3 is TGTGCCAGCAGCACGAGCGGGCCAGTCTCTGGAAACACCATATATTTT. Its protein product is CASSTSGPVSGNTIYF.